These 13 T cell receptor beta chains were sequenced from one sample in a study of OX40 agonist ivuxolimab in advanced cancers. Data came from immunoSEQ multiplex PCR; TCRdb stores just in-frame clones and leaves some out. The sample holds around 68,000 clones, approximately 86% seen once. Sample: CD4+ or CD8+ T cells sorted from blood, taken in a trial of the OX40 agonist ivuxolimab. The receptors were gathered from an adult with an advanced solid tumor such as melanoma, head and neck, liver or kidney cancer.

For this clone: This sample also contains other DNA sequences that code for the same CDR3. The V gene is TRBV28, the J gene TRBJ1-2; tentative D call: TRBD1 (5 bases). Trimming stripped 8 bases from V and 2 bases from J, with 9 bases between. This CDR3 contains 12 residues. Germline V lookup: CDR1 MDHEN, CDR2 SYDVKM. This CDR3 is CASGDGNYGYTF. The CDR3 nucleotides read TGTGCCAGCGGGGACGGGAACTATGGCTACACCTTC.

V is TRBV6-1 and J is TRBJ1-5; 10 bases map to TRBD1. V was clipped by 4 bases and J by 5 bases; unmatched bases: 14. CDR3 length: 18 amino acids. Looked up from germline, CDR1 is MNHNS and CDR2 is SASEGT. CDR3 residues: CASSVRDRGRREDQPQHF. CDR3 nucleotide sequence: TGTGCCAGCAGTGTCCGGGACAGGGGCCGCCGGGAGGATCAGCCCCAGCATTTT.

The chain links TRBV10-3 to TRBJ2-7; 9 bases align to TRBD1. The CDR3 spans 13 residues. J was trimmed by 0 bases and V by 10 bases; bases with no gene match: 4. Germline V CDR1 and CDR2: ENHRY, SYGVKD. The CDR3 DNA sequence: TGTGCCACAGGGACAGGGAACTCCTACGAGCAGTACTTC. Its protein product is CATGTGNSYEQYF.

The CDR3 reads CASSPGLKNYGYTF. DNA for the CDR3: TGTGCCAGCAGCCCGGGACTGAAGAACTATGGCTACACCTTC. The rearrangement joins TRBV6-1 to TRBJ1-2; D may be TRBD1 (5 bases). Germline V gene lookup returns CDR1 MNHNS and CDR2 SASEGT. The CDR3 spans 14 residues. The V end lost 6 bases, the J end lost 2 bases, and 13 bases lay between the germline ends.

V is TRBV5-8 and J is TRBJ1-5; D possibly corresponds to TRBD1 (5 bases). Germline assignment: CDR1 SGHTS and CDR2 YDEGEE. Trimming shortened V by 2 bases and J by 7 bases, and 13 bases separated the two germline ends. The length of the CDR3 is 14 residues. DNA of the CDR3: TGTGCCAGCAGCTTAGTTAGCGGGGGGCAGCCCCAGCATTTT. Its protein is CASSLVSGGQPQHF.

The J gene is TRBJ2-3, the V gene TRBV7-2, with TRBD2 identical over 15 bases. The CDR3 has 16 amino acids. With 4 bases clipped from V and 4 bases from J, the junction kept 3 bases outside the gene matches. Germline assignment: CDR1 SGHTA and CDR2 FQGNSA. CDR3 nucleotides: TGTGCCAGCAGCTACGGACTAGCGGGGGGGGCAGATACGCAGTATTTT. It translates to CASSYGLAGGADTQYF. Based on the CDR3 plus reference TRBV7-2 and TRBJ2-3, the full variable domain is GAGVSQSPSNKVTEKGKDVELRCDPISGHTALYWYRQSLGQGLEFLIYFQGNSAPDKSGLPSDRFSAERTGGSVSTLTIQRTQQEDSAVYLCASSYGLAGGADTQYFGPGTRLTVL.

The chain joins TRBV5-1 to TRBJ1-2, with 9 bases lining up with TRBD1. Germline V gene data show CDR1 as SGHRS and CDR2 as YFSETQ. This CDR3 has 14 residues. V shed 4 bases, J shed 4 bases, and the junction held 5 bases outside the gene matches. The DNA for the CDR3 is TGCGCCAGCAGCATACAACAGGGGGCCTATGGCTACACCTTC. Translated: CASSIQQGAYGYTF.

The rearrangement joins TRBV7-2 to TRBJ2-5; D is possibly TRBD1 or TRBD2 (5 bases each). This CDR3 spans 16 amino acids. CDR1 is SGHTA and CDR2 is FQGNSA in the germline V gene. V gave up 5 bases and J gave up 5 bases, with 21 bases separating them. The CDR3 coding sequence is TGTGCCAGCAGCCCGGGGCCGGCCAGGGTAGTTGAGACCCAGTACTTC. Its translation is CASSPGPARVVETQYF. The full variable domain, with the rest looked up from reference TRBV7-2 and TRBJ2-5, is GAGVSQSPSNKVTEKGKDVELRCDPISGHTALYWYRQSLGQGLEFLIYFQGNSAPDKSGLPSDRFSAERTGGSVSTLTIQRTQQEDSAVYLCASSPGPARVVETQYFGPGTRLLVL.

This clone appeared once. The CDR3 spells CASTDRAQGTEAFF. The CDR3 DNA reads as TGTGCCAGCACAGACAGAGCCCAAGGCACTGAAGCTTTCTTT. The chain is built from TRBV6-6 and TRBJ1-1, with D tentatively TRBD1 (5 bases). This CDR3 region has 14 residues. Trimming took 7 bases from V and 4 from J, leaving 16 bases between them. Germline V gives CDR1 MNHNY, CDR2 SVGAGI (reference sequence).

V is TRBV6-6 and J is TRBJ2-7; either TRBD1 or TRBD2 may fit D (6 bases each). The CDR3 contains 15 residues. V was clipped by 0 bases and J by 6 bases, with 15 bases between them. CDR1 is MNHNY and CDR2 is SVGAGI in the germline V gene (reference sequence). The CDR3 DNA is TGTGCCAGCAGTTACTCGGGACACCGGGGGAGCGAGCAGTACTTC. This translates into CASSYSGHRGSEQYF.

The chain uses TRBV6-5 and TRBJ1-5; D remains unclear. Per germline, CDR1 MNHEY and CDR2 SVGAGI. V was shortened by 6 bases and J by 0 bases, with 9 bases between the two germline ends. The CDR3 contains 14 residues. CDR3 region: CASSPLSSNQPQHF. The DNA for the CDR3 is TGTGCCAGCAGCCCCCTTAGTAGCAATCAGCCCCAGCATTTT.

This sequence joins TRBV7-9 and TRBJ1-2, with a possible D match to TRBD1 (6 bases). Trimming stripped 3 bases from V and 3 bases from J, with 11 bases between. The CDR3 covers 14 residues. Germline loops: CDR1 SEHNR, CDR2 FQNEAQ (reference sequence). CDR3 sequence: CASSFAQGDYGYTF. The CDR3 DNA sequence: TGTGCCAGCAGCTTCGCACAGGGAGACTATGGCTACACCTTC. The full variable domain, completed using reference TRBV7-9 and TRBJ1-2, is DTGVSQNPRHKITKRGQNVTFRCDPISEHNRLYWYRQTLGQGPEFLTYFQNEAQLEKSRLLSDRFSAERPKGSFSTLEIQRTEQGDSAMYLCASSFAQGDYGYTFGSGTRLTVV.

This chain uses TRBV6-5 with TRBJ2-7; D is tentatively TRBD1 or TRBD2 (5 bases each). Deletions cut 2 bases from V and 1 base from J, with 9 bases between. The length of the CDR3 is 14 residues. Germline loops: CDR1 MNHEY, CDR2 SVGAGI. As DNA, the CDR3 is TGTGCCAGCAGTTACGGGGACGCATCCTACGAGCAGTACTTC. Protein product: CASSYGDASYEQYF.